This T cell receptor beta chain was sequenced for a study of T cell responses to AZD1222 COVID-19 vaccine. The method was immunoSEQ multiplex PCR; TCRdb's version includes in-frame clones alone and lacks a portion of them. The sample carries 140,000 to 150,000 clones, 90% to 95% recorded once. Findings of the study overall: Donors were chiefly white British, with a greater number of females, and clonal diversity was perhaps underestimated.

This clone has only one observation. The antigen remains undetermined. Analysis merged second doses at about 4 or about 12 weeks. The V end lost 1 base, the J end lost 4 bases, and 8 bases lay between the germline ends. The CDR3 sequence is 14 residues long. Germline assignment: CDR1 LNHDA and CDR2 SQIVND (reference sequence). The clonotype was recovered from an adult who received the AZD1222 COVID-19 vaccine. The rearrangement uses TRBV19 and TRBJ1-5; no definite D call. This material consisted of peripheral blood, taken 28 days after the second AZD1222 dose. For the CDR3, the DNA is TGTGCCAGTAGTATAGTGGGAGGGAATCAGCCCCAGCATTTT. Translating gives CASSIVGGNQPQHF. The variable domain in full, with the rest retrieved from reference TRBV19 and TRBJ1-5, is DGGITQSPKYLFRKEGQNVTLSCEQNLNHDAMYWYRQDPGQGLRLIYYSQIVNDFQKGDIAEGYSVSREKKESFPLTVTSAQKNPTAFYLCASSIVGGNQPQHFGDGTRLSIL.